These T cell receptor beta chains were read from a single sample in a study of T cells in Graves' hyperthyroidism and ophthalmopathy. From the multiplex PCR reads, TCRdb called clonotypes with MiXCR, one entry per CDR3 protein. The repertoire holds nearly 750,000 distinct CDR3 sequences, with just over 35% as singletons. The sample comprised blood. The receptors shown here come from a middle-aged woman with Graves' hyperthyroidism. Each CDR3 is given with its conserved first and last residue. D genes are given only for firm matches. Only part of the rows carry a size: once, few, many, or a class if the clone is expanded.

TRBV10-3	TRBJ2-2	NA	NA	CAISRELTGELFF	TGTGCCATCAGCAGGGAGCTCACCGGGGAGCTGTTTTTT
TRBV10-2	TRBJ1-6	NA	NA	CASSESISNNSPLHF	TGCGCCAGCAGTGAGTCCATATCAAATAATTCACCCCTCCACTTT
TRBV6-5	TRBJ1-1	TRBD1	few	CASSAGGRTEAFF	TGTGCCAGCAGCGCAGGGGGCCGCACTGAAGCTTTCTTT
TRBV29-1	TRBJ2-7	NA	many	CSVESRPYEQYF	TGCAGCGTTGAATCCAGACCCTACGAGCAGTACTTC
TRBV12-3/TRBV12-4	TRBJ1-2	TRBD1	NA	CASSLWAGGGGYTF	TGTGCCAGCAGTTTATGGGCAGGGGGCGGGGGCTACACCTTC
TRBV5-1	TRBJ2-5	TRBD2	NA	CASKRGQETQYF	TGCGCCAGCAAGCGGGGTCAAGAGACCCAGTACTTC
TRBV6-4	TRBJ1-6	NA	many	CASSESAGSPLHF	TGTGCCAGCAGTGAGTCAGCTGGTTCACCCCTCCACTTT
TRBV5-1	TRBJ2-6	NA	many	CASSLGRSGANVLTF	TGCGCCAGCAGCTTGGGTAGATCTGGGGCCAACGTCCTGACTTTC
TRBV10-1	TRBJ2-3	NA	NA	CASSERSTDTQYF	TGCGCCAGCAGTGAACGGAGCACAGATACGCAGTATTTT
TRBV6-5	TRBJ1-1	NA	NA	CASSYWTDSTEAFF	TGTGCCAGCAGTTACTGGACAGACTCGACTGAAGCTTTCTTT
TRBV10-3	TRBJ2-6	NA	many	CASSDRGVGANVLTF	TGTGCCAGCAGTGACCGAGGGGTTGGGGCCAACGTCCTGACTTTC
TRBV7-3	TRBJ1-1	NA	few	CASSISTVTEAFF	TGTGCCAGCAGCATATCGACAGTCACTGAAGCTTTCTTT
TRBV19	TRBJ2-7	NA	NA	CASRRTGAVSGDSYEQYF	TGTGCCAGTAGGAGGACAGGGGCCGTTAGCGGGGATTCCTACGAGCAGTACTTC
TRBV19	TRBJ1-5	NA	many	CASSDRGRSNQPQHF	TGTGCCAGTAGCGATAGGGGTAGGAGCAATCAGCCCCAGCATTTT
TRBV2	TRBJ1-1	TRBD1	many	CASSEWQGANTEAFF	TGTGCCAGCAGTGAATGGCAGGGGGCGAACACTGAAGCTTTCTTT
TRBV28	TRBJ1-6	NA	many	CASRGRRHSPLHF	TGTGCCAGCCGTGGAAGGAGGCATTCACCCCTCCACTTT
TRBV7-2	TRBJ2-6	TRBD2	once	CASSPGGAANVLTF	TGTGCCAGCAGCCCGGGGGGAGCGGCCAACGTCCTGACTTTC
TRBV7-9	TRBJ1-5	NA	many	CASPNSNQPQHF	TGTGCCAGCCCTAATTCCAATCAGCCCCAGCATTTT
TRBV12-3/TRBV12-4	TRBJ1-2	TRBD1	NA	CASSSRRQGGYTF	TGTGCCAGCAGTTCACGGAGACAGGGTGGCTACACCTTC
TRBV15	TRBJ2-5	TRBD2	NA	CATSGLAGPETQYF	TGTGCCACCTCCGGGCTAGCGGGACCAGAGACCCAGTACTTC
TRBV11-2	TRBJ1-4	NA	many	CASQRVWTNEKLFF	TGTGCCAGCCAGCGAGTATGGACTAATGAAAAACTGTTTTTT
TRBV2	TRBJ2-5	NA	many	CASSVETFQETQYF	TGTGCCAGCAGTGTCGAGACATTTCAAGAGACCCAGTACTTC
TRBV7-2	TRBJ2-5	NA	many	CASSSTGETQYF	TGTGCCAGCAGCTCAACTGGGGAGACCCAGTACTTC
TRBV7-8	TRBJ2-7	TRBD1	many	CASSDLDRPPYEQYF	TGTGCCAGCAGCGACCTGGACAGGCCCCCCTACGAGCAGTACTTC
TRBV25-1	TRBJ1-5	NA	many	CASSELGVDQPQHF	TGTGCCAGCAGTGAGTTGGGGGTGGATCAGCCCCAGCATTTT
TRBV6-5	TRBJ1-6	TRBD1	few	CASQGGVLNSPLHF	TGTGCCAGCCAAGGGGGCGTTTTGAATTCACCCCTCCACTTT